These T cell receptor beta chains were read from a single sample in a study of T cell responses to AZD1222 COVID-19 vaccine. The method was immunoSEQ multiplex PCR; TCRdb's version includes in-frame clones alone and lacks a portion of them. The table has about 68,000 clones, approximately 80% seen once. Material: peripheral blood, obtained on day 0 of AZD1222 vaccination. These receptor sequences come from an adult in good health. The CDR3 runs from the conserved cysteine through the conserved F or W. Fields, in order: D gene, J gene, clone size, V gene, CDR3 protein, CDR3 DNA. The D gene is left open where the match is weak. Size values are once, few and many counts, or a class for expanded clones, and some rows have none.

d_call: -
j_call: TRBJ2-7
clone_size: -
v_call: TRBV19
cdr3_aa: CASSITRGNYEQYF
cdr3_nt: TGTGCCAGTAGTATAACCAGGGGAAACTACGAGCAGTACTTC

d_call: TRBD2
j_call: TRBJ2-5
clone_size: -
v_call: TRBV10-1
cdr3_aa: CASSDLAGGQETQYF
cdr3_nt: TGCGCCAGCAGTGATTTAGCGGGGGGGCAAGAGACCCAGTACTTC

d_call: TRBD1
j_call: TRBJ1-6
clone_size: -
v_call: TRBV9
cdr3_aa: CASSPWTGSNSPLHF
cdr3_nt: TGTGCCAGCAGCCCCTGGACAGGGTCGAATTCACCCCTCCACTTT

d_call: TRBD1
j_call: TRBJ2-3
clone_size: -
v_call: TRBV5-8
cdr3_aa: CASSWTTGGPDTQYF
cdr3_nt: TGTGCCAGCAGCTGGACAACAGGGGGACCAGATACGCAGTATTTT

d_call: -
j_call: TRBJ1-3
clone_size: few
v_call: TRBV7-9
cdr3_aa: CASSMDTSPNTIYF
cdr3_nt: TGTGCCAGCAGTATGGACACATCGCCTAACACCATATATTTT

d_call: -
j_call: TRBJ1-2
clone_size: -
v_call: TRBV14
cdr3_aa: CASSPGLNNYGYTF
cdr3_nt: TGTGCCAGCAGTCCAGGGCTTAATAACTATGGCTACACCTTC

d_call: -
j_call: TRBJ1-2
clone_size: -
v_call: TRBV12-5
cdr3_aa: CASGSSGTYGYTF
cdr3_nt: TGTGCTAGTGGATCCTCAGGGACCTATGGCTACACCTTC

d_call: -
j_call: TRBJ1-1
clone_size: -
v_call: TRBV5-1
cdr3_aa: CASSWGGDTEAFF
cdr3_nt: TGCGCCAGCAGCTGGGGTGGGGACACTGAAGCTTTCTTT

d_call: -
j_call: TRBJ1-1
clone_size: -
v_call: TRBV13
cdr3_aa: CASRPETNTEAFF
cdr3_nt: TGTGCCAGCAGACCTGAAACGAACACTGAAGCTTTCTTT

d_call: -
j_call: TRBJ1-6
clone_size: -
v_call: TRBV6-2/TRBV6-3
cdr3_aa: CASSYSISGLANSYNSPLHF
cdr3_nt: TGTGCCAGCAGTTACTCGATATCCGGACTCGCTAACTCCTATAATTCACCCCTCCACTTT

d_call: TRBD2
j_call: TRBJ2-1
clone_size: -
v_call: TRBV7-9
cdr3_aa: CASSPQPPSGMGNEQFF
cdr3_nt: TGTGCCAGCAGCCCACAGCCACCGAGCGGGATGGGCAATGAGCAGTTCTTC

d_call: -
j_call: TRBJ2-1
clone_size: -
v_call: TRBV6-5
cdr3_aa: CASSLVGGAYNEQFF
cdr3_nt: TGTGCCAGCAGTCTCGTAGGAGGGGCCTACAATGAGCAGTTCTTC

d_call: -
j_call: TRBJ2-3
clone_size: -
v_call: TRBV10-3
cdr3_aa: CAIGNGGSTDTQYF
cdr3_nt: TGTGCCATCGGGAATGGGGGAAGCACAGATACGCAGTATTTT

d_call: -
j_call: TRBJ1-6
clone_size: -
v_call: TRBV4-1
cdr3_aa: CASSQLIPLSNSPLHF
cdr3_nt: TGCGCCAGCAGCCAACTAATACCCTTAAGCAATTCACCCCTCCACTTT

d_call: -
j_call: TRBJ1-1
clone_size: -
v_call: TRBV4-1
cdr3_aa: CASSQDWGGSTKAFF
cdr3_nt: TGCGCCAGCAGCCAAGATTGGGGGGGGTCAACTAAAGCTTTCTTT

d_call: -
j_call: TRBJ1-1
clone_size: -
v_call: TRBV10-1
cdr3_aa: CASLQKNTEAFF
cdr3_nt: TGCGCCAGCCTACAGAAGAACACTGAAGCTTTCTTT

d_call: -
j_call: TRBJ1-1
clone_size: -
v_call: TRBV28
cdr3_aa: CASRPTGFTEAFF
cdr3_nt: TGTGCCAGCAGGCCAACAGGGTTCACTGAAGCTTTCTTT

d_call: -
j_call: TRBJ1-4
clone_size: -
v_call: TRBV3-1/TRBV3-2
cdr3_aa: CASSQGGTANEKLFF
cdr3_nt: TGTGCCAGCAGCCAAGGAGGGACGGCAAATGAAAAACTGTTTTTT

d_call: -
j_call: TRBJ2-2
clone_size: -
v_call: TRBV7-2
cdr3_aa: CASSAVGTGELFF
cdr3_nt: TGTGCCAGCAGCGCAGTGGGAACCGGGGAGCTGTTTTTT

d_call: -
j_call: TRBJ1-6
clone_size: medium-sized
v_call: TRBV4-3
cdr3_aa: CASSPTLEGSPLHF
cdr3_nt: TGCGCCAGCAGCCCTACCTTGGAGGGATCACCCCTCCACTTT

d_call: -
j_call: TRBJ1-1
clone_size: -
v_call: TRBV10-3
cdr3_aa: CAISRGGVNTEAFF
cdr3_nt: TGTGCCATCAGTAGGGGAGGCGTGAACACTGAAGCTTTCTTT

d_call: -
j_call: TRBJ1-1
clone_size: once
v_call: TRBV14
cdr3_aa: CASSESLSTEAFF
cdr3_nt: TGTGCCAGCAGCGAAAGCTTGAGCACTGAAGCTTTCTTT

d_call: -
j_call: TRBJ1-5
clone_size: -
v_call: TRBV19
cdr3_aa: CASSSSNSNQPQHF
cdr3_nt: TGTGCCAGTAGTAGTTCGAATAGCAATCAGCCCCAGCATTTT

d_call: -
j_call: TRBJ2-4
clone_size: -
v_call: TRBV4-1
cdr3_aa: CASSQVPILAKNIQYF
cdr3_nt: TGCGCCAGCAGCCAAGTCCCGATACTAGCCAAAAACATTCAGTACTTC

d_call: TRBD1
j_call: TRBJ1-4
clone_size: -
v_call: TRBV2
cdr3_aa: CASNRDSLNEKLFF
cdr3_nt: TGTGCCAGCAATCGGGACAGTCTTAATGAAAAACTGTTTTTT

d_call: -
j_call: TRBJ1-2
clone_size: once
v_call: TRBV7-6
cdr3_aa: CASSLGKKPGPTGYTF
cdr3_nt: TGTGCCAGCAGCTTAGGGAAAAAACCGGGCCCGACGGGCTACACCTTC

d_call: TRBD1
j_call: TRBJ1-5
clone_size: -
v_call: TRBV27
cdr3_aa: CASRPGTGGNSNQPQHF
cdr3_nt: TGTGCCAGCAGACCCGGGACAGGGGGTAATAGCAATCAGCCCCAGCATTTT

d_call: -
j_call: TRBJ1-2
clone_size: -
v_call: TRBV2
cdr3_aa: CAGSEDGGARRQAGYGYTF
cdr3_nt: TGTGCCGGCAGTGAAGATGGGGGGGCGAGGAGGCAAGCTGGCTATGGCTACACCTTC

d_call: TRBD1
j_call: TRBJ2-7
clone_size: -
v_call: TRBV11-2
cdr3_aa: CASSVAWDSTYEQYF
cdr3_nt: TGTGCCAGCAGCGTAGCCTGGGACAGCACCTACGAGCAGTACTTC

d_call: -
j_call: TRBJ2-5
clone_size: once
v_call: TRBV27
cdr3_aa: CASRPDSGRETQYF
cdr3_nt: TGTGCCAGCCGACCCGATTCAGGGCGGGAGACCCAGTACTTC

d_call: TRBD1
j_call: TRBJ1-4
clone_size: -
v_call: TRBV9
cdr3_aa: CASSGQGLRDEKLFF
cdr3_nt: TGTGCCAGCAGCGGACAGGGGCTAAGGGATGAAAAACTGTTTTTT

d_call: -
j_call: TRBJ1-2
clone_size: -
v_call: TRBV7-8
cdr3_aa: CASSLATGGPPGEGYTF
cdr3_nt: TGTGCCAGCAGCTTAGCGACGGGGGGCCCGCCAGGGGAAGGCTACACCTTC

d_call: -
j_call: TRBJ2-6
clone_size: -
v_call: TRBV6-2/TRBV6-3
cdr3_aa: CASSYLDSGANVLTF
cdr3_nt: TGTGCCAGCAGTTACTTAGACTCTGGGGCCAACGTCCTGACTTTC

d_call: TRBD2
j_call: TRBJ2-5
clone_size: -
v_call: TRBV7-4
cdr3_aa: CASIMTGTSGGVGETQYF
cdr3_nt: TGTGCCAGCATCATGACCGGGACTAGCGGGGGGGTAGGCGAGACCCAGTACTTC

d_call: TRBD1
j_call: TRBJ2-5
clone_size: -
v_call: TRBV27
cdr3_aa: CASSIGTGGLETQYF
cdr3_nt: TGTGCCAGCAGTATCGGGACAGGGGGTTTAGAGACCCAGTACTTC

d_call: -
j_call: TRBJ2-1
clone_size: -
v_call: TRBV5-1
cdr3_aa: CASSVLGGPSYNEQFF
cdr3_nt: TGCGCCAGCAGCGTACTCGGGGGGCCCTCCTACAATGAGCAGTTCTTC